What follows is one T cell receptor (beta chain) and its context. This entry is derived from a study of Ad26.COV2.S vaccination and SARS-CoV-2 variants. Germline values: CDR1 SQVTM, CDR2 ANQGSEA. Trimming took 5 bases from V and 0 from J; bases not matched to a gene: 16. The CDR3 is made up of 19 amino acids. Treatment here: roughly 20 received Ad26.COV2.S at low or high dose, single or two shots; about five received placebo; per-sample allocation not given. Specimens were obtained on day 63 following the first vaccine or placebo injection. Profiled with immunoSEQ multiplex PCR; TCRdb holds only in-frame clones, not every one. This table has 400,000 to 500,000 clones, 85% to 90% appearing once.

The specimen comprised peripheral blood, sampled in a trial of Ad26.COV2.S vaccine versus placebo. The TCR originated in a person between 18 and 65 years old who received the Ad26.COV2.S COVID-19 vaccine or a placebo. The chain links TRBV29-1 to TRBJ1-6; 7 bases line up with TRBD1. Written as DNA, the CDR3 is TGCAGCGTTCTATGCCCGGGACAGAAAAGAGTCTCCTATAATTCACCCCTCCACTTT. Protein: CSVLCPGQKRVSYNSPLHF.